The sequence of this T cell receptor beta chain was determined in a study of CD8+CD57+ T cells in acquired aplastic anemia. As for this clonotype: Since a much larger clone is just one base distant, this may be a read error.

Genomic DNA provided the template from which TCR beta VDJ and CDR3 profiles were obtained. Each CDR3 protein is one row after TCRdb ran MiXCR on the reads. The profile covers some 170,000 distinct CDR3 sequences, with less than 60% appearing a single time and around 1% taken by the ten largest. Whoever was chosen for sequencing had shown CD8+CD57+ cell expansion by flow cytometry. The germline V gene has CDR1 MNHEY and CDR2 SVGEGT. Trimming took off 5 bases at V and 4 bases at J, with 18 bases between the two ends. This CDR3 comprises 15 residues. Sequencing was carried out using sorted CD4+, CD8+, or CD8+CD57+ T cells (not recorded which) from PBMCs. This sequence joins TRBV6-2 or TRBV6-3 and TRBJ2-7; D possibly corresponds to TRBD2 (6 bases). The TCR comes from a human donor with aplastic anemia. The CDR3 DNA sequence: TGTGCCAGCAGTCACCTGGGACTGCAGAAATACGAGCAGTACTTC. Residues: CASSHLGLQKYEQYF.